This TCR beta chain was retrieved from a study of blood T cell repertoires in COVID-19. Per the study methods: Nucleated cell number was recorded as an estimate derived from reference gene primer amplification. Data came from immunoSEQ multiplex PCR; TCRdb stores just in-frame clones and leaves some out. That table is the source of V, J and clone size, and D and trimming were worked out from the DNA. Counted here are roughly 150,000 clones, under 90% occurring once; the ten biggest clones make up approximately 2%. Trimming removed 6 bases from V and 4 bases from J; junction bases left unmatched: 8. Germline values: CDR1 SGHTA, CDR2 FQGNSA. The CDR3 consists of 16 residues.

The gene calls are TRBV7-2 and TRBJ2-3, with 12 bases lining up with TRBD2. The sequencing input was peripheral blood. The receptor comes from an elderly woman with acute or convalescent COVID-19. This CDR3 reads CASRFLAGGGPDTQYF. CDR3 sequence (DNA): TGTGCCAGCAGATTTCTAGCGGGGGGGGGCCCAGATACGCAGTATTTT. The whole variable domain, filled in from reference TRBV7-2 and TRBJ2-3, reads GAGVSQSPSNKVTEKGKDVELRCDPISGHTALYWYRQSLGQGLEFLIYFQGNSAPDKSGLPSDRFSAERTGGSVSTLTIQRTQQEDSAVYLCASRFLAGGGPDTQYFGPGTRLTVL.